This T cell receptor (beta chain) was found in a study of T cell responses to AZD1222 COVID-19 vaccine. Regarding the study as a whole: In a largely white British group with more females than males, clonal diversity was possibly underestimated. Repertoire collection took place solely once the T cell response had peaked. Seropositive at baseline were only a handful of AZD1222 recipients.

This CDR3 is 13 amino acids long. From germline, CDR1 is SGHNT and CDR2 YYREEE (reference sequence). With 4 bases removed from V and 7 bases from J, the gap between germline ends came to 15 bases. A remark on this clone: Its specificity is not known.

Repertoires were generated with immunoSEQ multiplex PCR, while TCRdb's copy carries only in-frame clones and drops some. In the table there are 120,000 or so clones, roughly 90% of which are singletons. The receptor's source is an adult in good health. Sequencing used peripheral blood, obtained on day 0 of AZD1222 vaccination. The chain carries TRBV5-4 and TRBJ2-7; D is undetermined. In DNA form, the CDR3 reads TGTGCCAGCAGCCACGCCGCAGCTCGGGAGCAGTACTTC. The encoded protein is CASSHAAAREQYF.